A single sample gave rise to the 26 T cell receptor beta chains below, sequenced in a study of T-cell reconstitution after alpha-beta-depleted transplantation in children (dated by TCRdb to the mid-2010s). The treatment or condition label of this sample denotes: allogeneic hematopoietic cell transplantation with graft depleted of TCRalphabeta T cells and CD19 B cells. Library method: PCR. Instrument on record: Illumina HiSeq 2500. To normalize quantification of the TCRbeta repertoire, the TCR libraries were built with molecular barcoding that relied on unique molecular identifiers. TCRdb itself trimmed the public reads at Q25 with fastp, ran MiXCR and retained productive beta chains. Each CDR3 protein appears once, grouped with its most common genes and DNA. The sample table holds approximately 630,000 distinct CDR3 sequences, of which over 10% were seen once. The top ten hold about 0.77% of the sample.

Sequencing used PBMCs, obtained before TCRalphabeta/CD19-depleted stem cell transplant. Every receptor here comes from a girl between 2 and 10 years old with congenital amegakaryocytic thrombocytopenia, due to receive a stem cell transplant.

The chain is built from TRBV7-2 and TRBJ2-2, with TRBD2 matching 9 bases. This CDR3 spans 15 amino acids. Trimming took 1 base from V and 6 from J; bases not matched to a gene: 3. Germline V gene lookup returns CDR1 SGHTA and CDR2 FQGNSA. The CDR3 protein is CASSLEGLASGELFF. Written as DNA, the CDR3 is TGTGCCAGCAGCTTAGAGGGACTAGCTTCCGGGGAGCTGTTTTTT. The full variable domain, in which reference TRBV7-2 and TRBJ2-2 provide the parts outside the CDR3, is GAGVSQSPSNKVTEKGKDVELRCDPISGHTALYWYRQSLGQGLEFLIYFQGNSAPDKSGLPSDRFSAERTGGSVSTLTIQRTQQEDSAVYLCASSLEGLASGELFFGEGSRLTVL.

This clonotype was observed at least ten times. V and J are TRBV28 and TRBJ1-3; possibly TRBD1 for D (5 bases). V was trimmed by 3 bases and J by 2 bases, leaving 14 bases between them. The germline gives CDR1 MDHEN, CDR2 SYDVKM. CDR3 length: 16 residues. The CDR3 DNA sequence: TGTGCCAGCAGTTTTCAGGGAAACATGGCTGGAAACACCATATATTTT. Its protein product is CASSFQGNMAGNTIYF.

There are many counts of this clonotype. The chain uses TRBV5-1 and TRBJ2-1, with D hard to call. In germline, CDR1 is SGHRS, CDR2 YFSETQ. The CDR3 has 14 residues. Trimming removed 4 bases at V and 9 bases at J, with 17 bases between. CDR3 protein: CASSILGRGGEQFF. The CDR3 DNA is TGCGCCAGCAGCATCTTGGGCCGTGGCGGTGAGCAGTTCTTC.

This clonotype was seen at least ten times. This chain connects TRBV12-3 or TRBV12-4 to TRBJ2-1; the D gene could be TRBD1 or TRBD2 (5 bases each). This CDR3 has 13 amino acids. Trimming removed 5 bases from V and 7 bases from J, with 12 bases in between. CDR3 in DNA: TGTGCCAGCAGTCCGGGACGCGAGAATGAGCAGTTCTTC. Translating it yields CASSPGRENEQFF.

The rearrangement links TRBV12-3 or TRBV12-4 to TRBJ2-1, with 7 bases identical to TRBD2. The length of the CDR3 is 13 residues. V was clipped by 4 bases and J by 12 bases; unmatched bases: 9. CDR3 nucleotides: TGTGCCAGCAGTTACAGACTTGGGGAGGGGCAGTTCTTC. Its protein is CASSYRLGEGQFF.

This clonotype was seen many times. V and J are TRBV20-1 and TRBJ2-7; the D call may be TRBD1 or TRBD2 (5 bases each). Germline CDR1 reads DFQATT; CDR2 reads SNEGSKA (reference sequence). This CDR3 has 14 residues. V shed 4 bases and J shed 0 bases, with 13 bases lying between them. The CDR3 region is CSANRDGDSYEQYF. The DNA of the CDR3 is TGCAGTGCTAACCGGGACGGCGACTCCTACGAGCAGTACTTC.

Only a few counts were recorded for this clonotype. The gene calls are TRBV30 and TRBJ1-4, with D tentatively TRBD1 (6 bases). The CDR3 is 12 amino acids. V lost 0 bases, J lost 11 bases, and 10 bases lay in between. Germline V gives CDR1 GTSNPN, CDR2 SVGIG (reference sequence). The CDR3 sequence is CAWSVRGAKLFF. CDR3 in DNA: TGTGCCTGGAGTGTAAGGGGGGCCAAACTGTTTTTT.

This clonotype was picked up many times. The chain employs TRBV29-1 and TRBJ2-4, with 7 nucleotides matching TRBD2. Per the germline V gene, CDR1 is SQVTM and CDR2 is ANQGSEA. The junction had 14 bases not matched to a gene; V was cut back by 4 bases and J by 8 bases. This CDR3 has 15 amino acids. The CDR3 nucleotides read TGCAGCGTTGTTTATTTGGTGGCGGGAGAAGACATTCAGTACTTC. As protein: CSVVYLVAGEDIQYF.

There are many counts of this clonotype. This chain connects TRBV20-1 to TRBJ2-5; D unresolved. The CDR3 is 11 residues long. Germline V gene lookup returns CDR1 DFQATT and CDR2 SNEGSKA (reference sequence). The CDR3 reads CSGLLQETQYF. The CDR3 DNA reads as TGCAGCGGGCTACTCCAAGAGACCCAGTACTTC.

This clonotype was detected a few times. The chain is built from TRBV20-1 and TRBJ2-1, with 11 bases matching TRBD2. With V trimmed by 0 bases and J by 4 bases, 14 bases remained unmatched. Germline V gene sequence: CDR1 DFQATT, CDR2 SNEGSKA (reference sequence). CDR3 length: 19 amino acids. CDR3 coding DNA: TGCAGTGCTAGAGATCTTCCATTAGGATCTAGCGGGAGGTACAATGAGCAGTTCTTC. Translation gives CSARDLPLGSSGRYNEQFF.

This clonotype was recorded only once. The CDR3 loop is CSVVLAEPTDTQYF. CDR3 nucleotide sequence: TGCAGCGTTGTTTTAGCGGAGCCCACAGATACGCAGTATTTT. V gene TRBV29-1 combines with J gene TRBJ2-3; D might be TRBD2 (6 bases). Trimming pared 4 bases from V and 2 bases from J, leaving 13 bases between. The CDR3 loop spans 14 amino acids. Germline V gene data show CDR1 as SQVTM and CDR2 as ANQGSEA.

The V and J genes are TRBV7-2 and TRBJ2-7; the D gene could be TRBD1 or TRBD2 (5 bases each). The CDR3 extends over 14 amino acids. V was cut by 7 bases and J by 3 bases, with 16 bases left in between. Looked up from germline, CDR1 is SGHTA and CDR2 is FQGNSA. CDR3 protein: CASTPGAHRYEQYF. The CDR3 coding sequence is TGTGCCAGCACCCCCGGGGCCCATCGCTACGAGCAGTACTTC.

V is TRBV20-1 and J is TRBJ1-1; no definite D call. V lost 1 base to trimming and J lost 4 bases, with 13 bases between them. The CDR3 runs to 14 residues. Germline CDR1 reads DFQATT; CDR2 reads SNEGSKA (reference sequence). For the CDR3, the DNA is TGCAGTGCTAGAGGGCTAGGTATGGGCACTGAAGCTTTCTTT. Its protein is CSARGLGMGTEAFF.

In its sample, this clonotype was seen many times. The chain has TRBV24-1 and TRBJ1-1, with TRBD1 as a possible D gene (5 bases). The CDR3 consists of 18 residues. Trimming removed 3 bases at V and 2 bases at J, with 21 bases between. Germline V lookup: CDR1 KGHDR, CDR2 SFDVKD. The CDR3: CATSDPPGRRDDNTEAFF. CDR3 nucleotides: TGTGCCACCAGTGATCCGCCGGGACGGAGAGATGATAACACTGAAGCTTTCTTT.

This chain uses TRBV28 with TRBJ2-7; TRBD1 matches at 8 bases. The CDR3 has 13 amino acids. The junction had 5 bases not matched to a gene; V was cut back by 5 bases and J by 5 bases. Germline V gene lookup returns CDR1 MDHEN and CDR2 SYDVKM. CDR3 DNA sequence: TGTGCCAGCAGTAGGGACAGGCCCCACGAGCAGTACTTC. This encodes CASSRDRPHEQYF.

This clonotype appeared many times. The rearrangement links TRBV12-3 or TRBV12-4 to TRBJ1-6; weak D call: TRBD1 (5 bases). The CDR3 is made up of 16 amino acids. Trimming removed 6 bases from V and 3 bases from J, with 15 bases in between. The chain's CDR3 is CASSRRTDNYNSPLHF. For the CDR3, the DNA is TGTGCCAGCAGCCGAAGGACGGACAACTATAATTCACCCCTCCACTTT.

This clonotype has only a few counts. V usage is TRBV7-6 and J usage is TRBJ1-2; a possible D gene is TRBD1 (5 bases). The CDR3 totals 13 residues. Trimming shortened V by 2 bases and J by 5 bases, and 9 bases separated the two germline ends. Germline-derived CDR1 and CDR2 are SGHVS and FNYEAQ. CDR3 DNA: TGTGCCAGCAGCTTATTGGGGGGATATGGCTACACCTTC. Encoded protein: CASSLLGGYGYTF.

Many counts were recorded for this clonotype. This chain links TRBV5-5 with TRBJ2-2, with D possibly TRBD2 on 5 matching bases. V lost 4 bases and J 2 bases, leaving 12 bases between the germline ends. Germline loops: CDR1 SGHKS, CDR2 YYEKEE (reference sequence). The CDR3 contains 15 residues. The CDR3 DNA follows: TGTGCCAGCAGCGCTGTAAGCGGAAACACCGGGGAGCTGTTTTTT. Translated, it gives CASSAVSGNTGELFF.

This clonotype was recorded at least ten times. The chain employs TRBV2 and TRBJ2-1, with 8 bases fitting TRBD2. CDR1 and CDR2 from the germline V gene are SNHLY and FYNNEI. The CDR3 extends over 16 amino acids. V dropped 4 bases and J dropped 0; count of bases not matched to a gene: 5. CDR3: CASSAASGYSYNEQFF. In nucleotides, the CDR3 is TGTGCCAGCAGTGCGGCTAGCGGGTACTCCTACAATGAGCAGTTCTTC.

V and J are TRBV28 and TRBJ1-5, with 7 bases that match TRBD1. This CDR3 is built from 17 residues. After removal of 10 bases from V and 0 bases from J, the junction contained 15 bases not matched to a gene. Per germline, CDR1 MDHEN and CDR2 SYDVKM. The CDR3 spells CATLGTVTIYSNQPQHF. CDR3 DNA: TGTGCCACCCTGGGGACAGTTACAATCTATAGCAATCAGCCCCAGCATTTT.

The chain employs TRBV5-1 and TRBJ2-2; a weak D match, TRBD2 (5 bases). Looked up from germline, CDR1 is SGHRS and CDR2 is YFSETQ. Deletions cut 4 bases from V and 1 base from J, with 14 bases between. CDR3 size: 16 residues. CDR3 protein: CASSPVGSGNTGELFF. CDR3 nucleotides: TGCGCCAGCAGCCCCGTTGGCAGCGGGAACACCGGGGAGCTGTTTTTT.

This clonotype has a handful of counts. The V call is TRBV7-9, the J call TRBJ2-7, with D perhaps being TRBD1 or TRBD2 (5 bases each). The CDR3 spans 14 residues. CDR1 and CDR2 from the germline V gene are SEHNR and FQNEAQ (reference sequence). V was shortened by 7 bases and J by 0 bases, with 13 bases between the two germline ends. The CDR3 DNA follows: TGTGCCAGCATCCCGCCGGGACCCTCCTACGAGCAGTACTTC. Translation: CASIPPGPSYEQYF.

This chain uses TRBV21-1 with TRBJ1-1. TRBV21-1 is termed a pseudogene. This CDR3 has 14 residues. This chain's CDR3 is CASSPAEVNTEAFF. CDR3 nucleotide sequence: TGTGCCAGCAGCCCGGCGGAGGTGAACACTGAAGCTTTCTTT.

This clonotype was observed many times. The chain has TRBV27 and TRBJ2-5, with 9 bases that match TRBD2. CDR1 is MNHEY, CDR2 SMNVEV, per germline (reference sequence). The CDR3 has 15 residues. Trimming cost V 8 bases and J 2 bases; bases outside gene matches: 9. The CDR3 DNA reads TGTGCCAGCGGATTCGGACTAGCGACTCAAGAGACCCAGTACTTC. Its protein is CASGFGLATQETQYF.

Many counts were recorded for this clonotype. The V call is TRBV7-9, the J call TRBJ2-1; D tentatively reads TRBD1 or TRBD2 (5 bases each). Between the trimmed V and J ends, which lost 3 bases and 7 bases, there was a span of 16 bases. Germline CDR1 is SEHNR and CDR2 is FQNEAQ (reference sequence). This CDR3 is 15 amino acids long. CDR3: CASSFTGTASNEQFF. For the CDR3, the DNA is TGTGCCAGCAGCTTTACCGGGACGGCTTCGAATGAGCAGTTCTTC.

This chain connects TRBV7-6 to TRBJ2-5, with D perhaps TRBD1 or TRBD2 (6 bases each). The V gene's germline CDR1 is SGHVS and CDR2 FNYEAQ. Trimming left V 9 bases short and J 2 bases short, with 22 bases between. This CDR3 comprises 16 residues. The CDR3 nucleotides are TGTGCCAGTTCTGACAGGAGGGAGTTTGAACAAGAGACCCAGTACTTC. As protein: CASSDRREFEQETQYF. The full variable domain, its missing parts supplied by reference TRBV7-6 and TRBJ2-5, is GAGVSQSPRYKVTKRGQDVALRCDPISGHVSLYWYRQALGQGPEFLTYFNYEAQQDKSGLPNDRFSAERPEGSISTLTIQRTEQRDSAMYRCASSDRREFEQETQYFGPGTRLLVL.